This T cell receptor (beta chain) was observed in a study of blood T cells in healthy people across ages. Germline V gene sequence: CDR1 SGHDN, CDR2 FVKESK. Trimming shortened V by 0 bases and J by 0 bases, and 9 bases separated the two germline ends. CDR3 length: 16 amino acids. The use of a sample-barcoded 5' primer and a J-beta primer mix characterized a second PCR of roughly 6 to 11 cycles. TCRdb fed the 5' RACE reads into MiXCR, producing one record per CDR3 protein. The repertoire consists of 1.5 million to 2 million distinct CDR3 sequences, with under 30% occurring once and the leading ten covering around 7.7%.

This sequence joins TRBV14 and TRBJ2-4; D ambiguous. The origin of this receptor is a woman aged 25-40 years in good health. What was sequenced was blood. The chain's CDR3 is CASSQDGPLAKNIQYF. In nucleotides, the CDR3 is TGTGCCAGCAGCCAAGACGGGCCACTAGCCAAAAACATTCAGTACTTC.